The source of this T cell receptor (beta chain) is a study of CD8 T cells in ankylosing spondylitis. General study results and limits: Fewer than 10 highly homologous variants made up a TCR beta motif that seemed to typify ankylosing spondylitis blood.

V was trimmed by 5 bases and J by 0 bases, leaving 11 bases between them. The CDR3 runs to 14 residues. Each CDR3 protein is one row after TCRdb ran MiXCR on the 5' RACE reads. The sample records over 600,000 distinct CDR3 sequences, under 20% being singletons. This clonotype occurred a few times. Its antigen is not identified. The sample comprised blood, either unsorted or a sorted T cell fraction (not recorded which). The V gene is TRBV12-3 or TRBV12-4, the J gene TRBJ2-7; unclear D gene. The sequence was collected from a male donor with ankylosing spondylitis. CDR3 DNA sequence: TGTGCCAGCAGTCACGAGCAGAACTCCTACGAGCAGTACTTC. This translates into CASSHEQNSYEQYF.